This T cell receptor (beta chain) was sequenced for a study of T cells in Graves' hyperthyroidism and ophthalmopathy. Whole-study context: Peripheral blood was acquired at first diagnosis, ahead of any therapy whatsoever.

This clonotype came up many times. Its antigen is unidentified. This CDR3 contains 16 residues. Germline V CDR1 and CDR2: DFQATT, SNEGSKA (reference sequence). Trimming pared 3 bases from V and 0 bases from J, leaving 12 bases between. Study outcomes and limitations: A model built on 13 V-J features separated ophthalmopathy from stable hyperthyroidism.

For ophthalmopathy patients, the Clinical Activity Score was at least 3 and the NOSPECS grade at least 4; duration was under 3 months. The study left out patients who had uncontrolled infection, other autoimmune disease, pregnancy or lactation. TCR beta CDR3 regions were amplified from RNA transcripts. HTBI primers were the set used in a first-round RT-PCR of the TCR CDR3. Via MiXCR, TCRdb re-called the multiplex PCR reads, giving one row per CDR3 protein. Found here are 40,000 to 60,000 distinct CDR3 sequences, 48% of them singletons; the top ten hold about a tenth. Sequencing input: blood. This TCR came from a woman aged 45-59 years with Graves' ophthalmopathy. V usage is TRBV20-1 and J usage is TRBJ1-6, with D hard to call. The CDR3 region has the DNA TGCAGTGCTAGTTACGAGGCAAGCTCCTATAATTCACCCCTCCACTTT. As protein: CSASYEASSYNSPLHF.